This T cell receptor (beta chain) was sequenced in a study of cytomegalovirus exposure and HLA in healthy donors. CDR3 length: 15 residues. Germline CDR1 is MNHNS and CDR2 is SASEGT. Trimming stripped 5 bases from V and 3 bases from J, with 14 bases between. This clone was seen a handful of times. Sequencing used immunoSEQ multiplex PCR; TCRdb keeps in-frame clones, though not all of them. The sample shows fewer than 120,000 clones, 85% to 90% of them seen only once. The clonotype originates from a woman younger than 45 in good health and CMV-seropositive. The sequencing input was PBMCs. The chain is built from TRBV6-1 and TRBJ1-5, with D maybe TRBD1 (6 bases). The DNA of the CDR3 is TGTGCCAGCAGTCGGGACACCTTCCCCAATCAGCCCCAGCATTTT. Translation gives CASSRDTFPNQPQHF.